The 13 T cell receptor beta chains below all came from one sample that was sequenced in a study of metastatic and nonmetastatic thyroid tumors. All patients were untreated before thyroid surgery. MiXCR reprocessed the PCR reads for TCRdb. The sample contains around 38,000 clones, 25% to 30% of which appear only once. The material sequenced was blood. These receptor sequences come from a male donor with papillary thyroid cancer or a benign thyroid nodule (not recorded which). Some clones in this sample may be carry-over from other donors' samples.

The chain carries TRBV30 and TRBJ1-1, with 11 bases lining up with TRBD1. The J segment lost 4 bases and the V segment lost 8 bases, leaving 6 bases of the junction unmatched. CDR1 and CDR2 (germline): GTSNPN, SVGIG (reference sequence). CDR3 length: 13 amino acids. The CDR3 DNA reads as TGTGCCGGACAGGGGGCCTTGCGCACTGAAGCTTTCTTT. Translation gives CAGQGALRTEAFF. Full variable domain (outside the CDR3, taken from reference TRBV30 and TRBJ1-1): SQTIHQWPATLVQPVGSPLSLECTVEGTSNPNLYWYRQAAGRGLQLLFYSVGIGQISSEVPQNLSASRPQDRQFILSSKKLLLSDSGFYLCAGQGALRTEAFFGQGTRLTVV.

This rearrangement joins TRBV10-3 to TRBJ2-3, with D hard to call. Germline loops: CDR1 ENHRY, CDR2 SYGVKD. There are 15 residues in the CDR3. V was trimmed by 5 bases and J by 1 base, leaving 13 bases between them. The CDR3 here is CAISIDGVGTDTQYF. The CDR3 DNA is TGTGCCATCAGTATCGATGGAGTGGGCACAGATACGCAGTATTTT.

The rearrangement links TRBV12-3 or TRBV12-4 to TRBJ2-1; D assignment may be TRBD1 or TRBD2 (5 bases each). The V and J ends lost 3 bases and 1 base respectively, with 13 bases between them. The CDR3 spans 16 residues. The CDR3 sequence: CASSFRGEGSYNEQFF. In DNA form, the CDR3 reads TGTGCCAGCAGTTTTAGGGGTGAGGGGTCCTACAATGAGCAGTTCTTC.

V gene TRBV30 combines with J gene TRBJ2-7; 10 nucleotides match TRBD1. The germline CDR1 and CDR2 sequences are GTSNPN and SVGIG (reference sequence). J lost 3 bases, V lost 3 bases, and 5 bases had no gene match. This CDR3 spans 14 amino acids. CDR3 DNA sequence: TGTGCCTGGAGCCCGGACAGGGGGTTCTACGAGCAGTACTTC. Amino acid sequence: CAWSPDRGFYEQYF.

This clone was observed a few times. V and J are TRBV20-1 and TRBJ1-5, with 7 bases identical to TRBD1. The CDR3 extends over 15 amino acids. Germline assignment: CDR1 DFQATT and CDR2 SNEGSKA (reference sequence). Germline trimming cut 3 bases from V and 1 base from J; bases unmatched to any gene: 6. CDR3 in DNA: TGCAGTGCTAGTCGGTTGGGACAGAGCAATCAGCCCCAGCATTTT. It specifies CSASRLGQSNQPQHF.

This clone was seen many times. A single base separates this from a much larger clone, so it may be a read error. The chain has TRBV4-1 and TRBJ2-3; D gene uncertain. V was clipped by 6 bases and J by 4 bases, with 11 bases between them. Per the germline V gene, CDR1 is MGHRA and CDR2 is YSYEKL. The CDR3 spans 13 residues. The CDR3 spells CASSPRPPDTQYF. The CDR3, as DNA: TGCGCCAGCAGTCCCAGGCCCCCAGATACGCAGTATTTT.

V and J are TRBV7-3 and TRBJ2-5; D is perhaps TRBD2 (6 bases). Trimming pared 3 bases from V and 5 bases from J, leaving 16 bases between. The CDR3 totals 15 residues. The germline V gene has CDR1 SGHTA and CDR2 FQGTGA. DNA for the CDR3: TGTGCCAGCAGCTTGACAGTGGTCGCGGGGGAGACCCAGTACTTC. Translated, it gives CASSLTVVAGETQYF.

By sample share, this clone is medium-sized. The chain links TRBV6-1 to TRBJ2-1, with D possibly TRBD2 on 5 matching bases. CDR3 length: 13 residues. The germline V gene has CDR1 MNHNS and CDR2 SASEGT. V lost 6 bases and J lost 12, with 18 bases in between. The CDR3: CASRGDTYNLQFF. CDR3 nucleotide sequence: TGTGCCAGCAGGGGAGATACTTACAATCTGCAGTTCTTC.

CDR3 sequence reads: CASSPGAGGIEQYF. The CDR3 DNA reads as TGTGCCAGCAGCCCCGGGGCAGGGGGCATAGAGCAGTACTTC. The chain couples TRBV4-2 to TRBJ2-7, with 8 bases aligning to TRBD1. After removal of 4 bases from V and 7 bases from J, the junction contained 9 bases not matched to a gene. Germline V gives CDR1 LGHNA, CDR2 YNFKEQ. This CDR3 comprises 14 residues.

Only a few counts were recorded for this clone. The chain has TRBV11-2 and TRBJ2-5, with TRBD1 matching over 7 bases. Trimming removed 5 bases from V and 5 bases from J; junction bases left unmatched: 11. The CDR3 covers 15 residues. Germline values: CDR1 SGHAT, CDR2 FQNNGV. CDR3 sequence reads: CASSPGQVRFETQYF. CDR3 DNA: TGTGCCAGCAGCCCCGGACAGGTTCGGTTCGAGACCCAGTACTTC.

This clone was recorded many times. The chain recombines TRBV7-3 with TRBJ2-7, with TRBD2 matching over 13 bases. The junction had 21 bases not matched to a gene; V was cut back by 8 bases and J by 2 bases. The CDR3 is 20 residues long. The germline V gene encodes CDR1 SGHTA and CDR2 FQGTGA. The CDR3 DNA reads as TGTGCCAGCCGAGGTTGGACTAGCGGGAGTCTCCCTCCCCGACCCTACGAGCAGTACTTC. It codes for CASRGWTSGSLPPRPYEQYF.

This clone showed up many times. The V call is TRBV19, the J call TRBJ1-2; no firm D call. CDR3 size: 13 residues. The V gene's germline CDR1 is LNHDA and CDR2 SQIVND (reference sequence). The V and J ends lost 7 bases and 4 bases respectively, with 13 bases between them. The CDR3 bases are TGTGCCAGTATGGAGAGGGCGAGCTATGGCTACACCTTC. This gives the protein CASMERASYGYTF.

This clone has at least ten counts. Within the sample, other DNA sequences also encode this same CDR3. CDR3 sequence (DNA): TGTGCCAGCAGTCTCTGGACAGGGGACGAGCAGTACTTC. Translation gives CASSLWTGDEQYF. The V and J genes are TRBV7-2 and TRBJ2-7; 9 bases are a match to TRBD1. This CDR3 contains 13 residues. V trimming: 6 bases; J trimming: 5 bases; junction bases outside the gene matches: 5. Germline lookup yields CDR1 SGHTA and CDR2 FQGNSA.